Listed below are T cell receptor beta chains from one sample, sequenced in a study of patients and donors after allogeneic stem cell transplantation. TCRdb re-derived calls from the RT-PCR reads in MiXCR, one entry per CDR3 protein. The data hold 190,000 or so distinct CDR3 sequences, with about 40% observed a single time. Sequencing was performed on blood, either unsorted or a sorted T cell fraction (not recorded which). Receptors were obtained from a human donor who was either an allogeneic HSCT recipient or a stem cell or donor lymphocyte infusion donor (not recorded which). It is not recorded whose cells these are; they may come from a transplant donor. Each CDR3 is given with its conserved first and last residue. The D gene is left open where the match is weak. The size of a clone is reported for some rows only, either as once, few or many, or as a class for expanded clones.

TRBJ2-1 - - TRBV29-1 CSAPGRNEQFF TGCAGCGCCCCGGGCCGGAATGAGCAGTTCTTC
TRBJ1-1 - many TRBV12-3/TRBV12-4 CASSLKENTEAFF TGTGCCAGCAGTTTAAAGGAGAACACTGAAGCTTTCTTT
TRBJ1-1 TRBD1 few TRBV20-1 CSARPRTGMNTEAFF TGCAGTGCCCGGCCCAGGACAGGGATGAACACTGAAGCTTTCTTT
TRBJ2-1 - - TRBV9 CASSEAGVAFYEQFF TGTGCCAGCAGCGAGGCAGGGGTCGCTTTTTATGAGCAGTTCTTC
TRBJ2-5 - - TRBV2 CASSESLDWGQYF TGTGCCAGCAGTGAATCCTTGGACTGGGGCCAGTACTTC
TRBJ2-1 - - TRBV5-1 CASSTLSGPSYNEQFF TGCGCCAGCAGCACTCTAAGCGGACCCTCCTACAATGAGCAGTTCTTC
TRBJ2-3 - - TRBV20-1 CSARAPKADTQYF TGCAGTGCTAGAGCTCCCAAGGCAGATACGCAGTATTTT
TRBJ2-1 - - TRBV18 CASSPPVSYNEQFF TGTGCCAGCTCACCACCGGTCAGCTACAATGAGCAGTTCTTC
TRBJ2-7 - once TRBV28 CATRGMSYEQYF TGTGCCACCCGAGGGATGTCCTACGAGCAGTACTTC
TRBJ2-1 TRBD2 - TRBV4-3 CASSRLRGAGDEQFF TGCGCCAGCAGCCGCCTTAGGGGAGCGGGAGACGAGCAGTTCTTC
TRBJ2-1 - few TRBV7-9 CASSSQPLNPRTYNEQFF TGTGCCAGCAGCTCTCAGCCCCTCAACCCGAGGACCTACAATGAGCAGTTCTTC
TRBJ2-2 TRBD2 - TRBV4-3 CASSILAGGTGELFF TGCGCCAGCAGTATCCTAGCGGGAGGAACCGGGGAGCTGTTTTTT
TRBJ1-1 - - TRBV14 CASRGDSNTEAFF TGTGCCTCACGAGGGGACTCGAACACTGAAGCTTTCTTT
TRBJ2-7 - few TRBV4-2 CASSQASSGRNEQYF TGTGCCAGCAGCCAAGCCTCGTCCGGGAGAAACGAGCAGTACTTC
TRBJ1-5 TRBD1 few TRBV5-6 CASSFGTGEQPQHF TGTGCCAGCAGCTTTGGGACAGGGGAACAGCCCCAGCATTTT
TRBJ2-7 - - TRBV9 CASSVGPAGASYEQYF TGTGCCAGCAGCGTAGGGCCAGCGGGCGCCTCCTACGAGCAGTACTTC
TRBJ1-1 TRBD1 - TRBV7-3 CASSPVIRGRSAEAFF TGTGCCAGCAGCCCCGTAATCAGGGGGCGTTCGGCTGAAGCTTTCTTT